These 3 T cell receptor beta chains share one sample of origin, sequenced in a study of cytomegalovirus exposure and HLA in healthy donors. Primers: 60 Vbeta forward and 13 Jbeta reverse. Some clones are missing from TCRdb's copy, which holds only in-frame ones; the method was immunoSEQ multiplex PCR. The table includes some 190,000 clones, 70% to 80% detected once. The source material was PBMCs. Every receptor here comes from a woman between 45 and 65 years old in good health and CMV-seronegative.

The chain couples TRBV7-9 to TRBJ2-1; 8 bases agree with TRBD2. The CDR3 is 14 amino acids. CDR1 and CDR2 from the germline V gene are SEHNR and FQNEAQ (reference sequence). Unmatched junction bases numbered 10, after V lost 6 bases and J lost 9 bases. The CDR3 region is CASSYTGLAGEQFF. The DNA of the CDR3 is TGTGCCAGCAGTTATACCGGACTAGCTGGTGAGCAGTTCTTC.

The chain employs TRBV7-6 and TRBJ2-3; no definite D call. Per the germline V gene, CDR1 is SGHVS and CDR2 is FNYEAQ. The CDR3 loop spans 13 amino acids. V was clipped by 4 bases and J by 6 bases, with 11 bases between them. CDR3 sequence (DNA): TGTGCCAGCAGCTGGTCCTCCGGGGATACGCAGTATTTT. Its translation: CASSWSSGDTQYF.

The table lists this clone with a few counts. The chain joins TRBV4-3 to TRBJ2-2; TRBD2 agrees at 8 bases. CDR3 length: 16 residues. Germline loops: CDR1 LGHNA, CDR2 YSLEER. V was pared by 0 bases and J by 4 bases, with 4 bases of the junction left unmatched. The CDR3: CASSQDNLAGTGELFF. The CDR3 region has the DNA TGCGCCAGCAGCCAAGATAACCTAGCGGGCACCGGGGAGCTGTTTTTT.